The rows below give T cell receptor beta chains drawn from one sample of a study of blood T cells in healthy people across ages. TCRdb fed the 5' RACE reads into MiXCR, producing one record per CDR3 protein. Among around 520,000 distinct CDR3 sequences, roughly a quarter were seen once, and the ten largest hold approximately 3.6%. These same records also appear under a second study, on T cells of mothers and their children.

Input material: blood. The source is a boy aged 2-9 years in good health. The conserved cysteine and the conserved F or W are not part of the CDR3 here. Each record gives: V gene, clone size, J gene, D gene, CDR3 protein. The D gene is left open where the match is weak. A row's size may be missing; if present it is once, few, many or a size class.

v_call: TRBV12-3/TRBV12-4; clone_size: once; j_call: TRBJ2-3; d_call: -; cdr3_aa: ASRLGCPGSTDTQY
v_call: TRBV5-1; clone_size: -; j_call: TRBJ2-4; d_call: -; cdr3_aa: ASRFKTPRGSKNIQY
v_call: TRBV18; clone_size: -; j_call: -; d_call: -; cdr3_aa: ASSNGISYEQY
v_call: TRBV5-1; clone_size: few; j_call: TRBJ2-3; d_call: TRBD2; cdr3_aa: ASSLGLAEPGDTQY
v_call: TRBV12-3/TRBV12-4; clone_size: -; j_call: TRBJ1-6; d_call: -; cdr3_aa: ASTLQFTPGSNSPLH
v_call: TRBV6-6; clone_size: few; j_call: TRBJ1-2; d_call: -; cdr3_aa: ASSYLGLYGYT
v_call: TRBV18; clone_size: few; j_call: TRBJ2-3; d_call: TRBD2; cdr3_aa: ASSPPEGTSGADTQY
v_call: TRBV11-1; clone_size: -; j_call: -; d_call: -; cdr3_aa: ASSFRRGPAYEQY
v_call: TRBV7-9; clone_size: few; j_call: TRBJ2-1; d_call: TRBD2; cdr3_aa: ASRPTSGLF
v_call: TRBV7-9; clone_size: -; j_call: TRBJ1-5; d_call: TRBD1; cdr3_aa: ASSTTGGGQPQH
v_call: TRBV29-1; clone_size: -; j_call: TRBJ2-3; d_call: -; cdr3_aa: SVEAKGDTQY
v_call: TRBV20-1; clone_size: -; j_call: TRBJ1-4; d_call: -; cdr3_aa: SARDPWMNEKLF
v_call: TRBV29-1; clone_size: -; j_call: TRBJ1-4; d_call: -; cdr3_aa: SAAGGSEKLF
v_call: TRBV20-1; clone_size: -; j_call: TRBJ1-1; d_call: -; cdr3_aa: SAIKGGDHTEAF
v_call: TRBV20-1; clone_size: many; j_call: TRBJ2-5; d_call: -; cdr3_aa: SARPSEGTQY
v_call: TRBV5-5; clone_size: -; j_call: TRBJ1-2; d_call: -; cdr3_aa: ASNGTSGDYGYT
v_call: TRBV20-1; clone_size: few; j_call: TRBJ2-7; d_call: TRBD1; cdr3_aa: SARDTGTGEQY
v_call: TRBV6-1; clone_size: -; j_call: TRBJ2-1; d_call: -; cdr3_aa: ASSERGYNEQF
v_call: TRBV29-1; clone_size: -; j_call: TRBJ2-7; d_call: -; cdr3_aa: SVSWVLEKHEQY
v_call: TRBV5-1; clone_size: few; j_call: -; d_call: -; cdr3_aa: ASSFRPLNEQF
v_call: TRBV12-3/TRBV12-4; clone_size: -; j_call: TRBJ1-2; d_call: -; cdr3_aa: ASRGWGVYGDT
v_call: TRBV23-1; clone_size: few; j_call: TRBJ2-7; d_call: -; cdr3_aa: ASTRILIQPVVEEQY
v_call: TRBV6-5; clone_size: -; j_call: TRBJ1-1; d_call: -; cdr3_aa: ASSYRTVNTEAF
v_call: TRBV20-1; clone_size: -; j_call: TRBJ2-7; d_call: -; cdr3_aa: SARPGSGYEQY
v_call: TRBV10-3; clone_size: few; j_call: -; d_call: -; cdr3_aa: AISEAPAVNEQF